The T cell receptor (beta chain) under discussion was sequenced for a study of shared clonotypes between healthy human individuals. Study findings and constraints: Between a handful of donors, naive CD4 clonotypes were shared at a level of around 4.8%. Sampling covered nothing but blood. Tissue TCR repertoires likely differ from those found in blood. Generation of non-shared clonotypes was less probable than generation of clonotypes shared by all four donors.

The authors divided CD4+ cells into CD45RA+ naive and CD45RA-negative memory subsets. This CDR3 comprises 14 residues. Germline CDR1 and CDR2: SGHKS and YYEKEE (reference sequence). Trimming cost V 3 bases and J 4 bases, with 14 bases left between them. As regards this clone: What it binds is not known.

Assay: immunoSEQ multiplex PCR; the TCRdb copy retains only in-frame clones and omits some. The profile shows more than 400,000 clones, about 96% of them singletons. The sample taken for sequencing was naive CD4+ T cells sorted from blood. Subset defined: CD45RA+ positively selected. This sequence was found in a young woman in good health. J is TRBJ2-7 and V is TRBV5-5; TRBD2 is a possible D gene (6 bases). The chain's CDR3 is CASSYRENVYEQYF. The CDR3 nucleotides read TGTGCCAGCAGCTATCGGGAGAATGTTTACGAGCAGTACTTC.